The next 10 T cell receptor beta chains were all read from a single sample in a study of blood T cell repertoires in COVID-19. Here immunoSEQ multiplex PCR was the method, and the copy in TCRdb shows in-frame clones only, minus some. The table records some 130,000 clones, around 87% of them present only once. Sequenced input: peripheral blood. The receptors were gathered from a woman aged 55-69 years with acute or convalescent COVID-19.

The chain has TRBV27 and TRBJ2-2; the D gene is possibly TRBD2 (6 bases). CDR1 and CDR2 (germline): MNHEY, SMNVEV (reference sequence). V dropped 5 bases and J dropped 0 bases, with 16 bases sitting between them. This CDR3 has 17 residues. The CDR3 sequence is CASSRRSEGANTGELFF. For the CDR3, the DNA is TGTGCCAGCAGTCGCCGCTCGGAGGGAGCGAACACCGGGGAGCTGTTTTTT.

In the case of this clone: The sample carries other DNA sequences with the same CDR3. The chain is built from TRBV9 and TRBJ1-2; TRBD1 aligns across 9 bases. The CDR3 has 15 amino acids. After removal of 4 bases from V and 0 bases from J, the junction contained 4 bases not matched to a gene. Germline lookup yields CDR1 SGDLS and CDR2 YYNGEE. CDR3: CASSPRTGANYGYTF. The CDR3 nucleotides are TGTGCCAGCAGCCCCAGGACAGGGGCTAACTATGGCTACACCTTC.

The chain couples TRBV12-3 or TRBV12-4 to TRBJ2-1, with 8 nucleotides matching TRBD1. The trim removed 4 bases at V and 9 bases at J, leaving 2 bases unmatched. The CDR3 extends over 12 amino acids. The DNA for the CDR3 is TGTGCCAGCAGTTCAGGGGGCGGTGAGCAGTTCTTC. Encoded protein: CASSSGGGEQFF.

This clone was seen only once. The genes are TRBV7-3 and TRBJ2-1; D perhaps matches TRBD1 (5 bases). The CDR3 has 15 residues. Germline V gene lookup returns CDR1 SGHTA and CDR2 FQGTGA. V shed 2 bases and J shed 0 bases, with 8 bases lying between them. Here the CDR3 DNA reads TGTGCCAGCAGCTTACAGGGCCGCTCCTACAATGAGCAGTTCTTC. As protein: CASSLQGRSYNEQFF.

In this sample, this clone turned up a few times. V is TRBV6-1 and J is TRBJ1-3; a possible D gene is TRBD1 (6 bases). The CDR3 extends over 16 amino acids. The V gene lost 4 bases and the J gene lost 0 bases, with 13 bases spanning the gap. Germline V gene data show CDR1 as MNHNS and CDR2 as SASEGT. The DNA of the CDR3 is TGTGCCAGCAGTGGGACAGCTGTGTACTCTGGAAACACCATATATTTT. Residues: CASSGTAVYSGNTIYF.

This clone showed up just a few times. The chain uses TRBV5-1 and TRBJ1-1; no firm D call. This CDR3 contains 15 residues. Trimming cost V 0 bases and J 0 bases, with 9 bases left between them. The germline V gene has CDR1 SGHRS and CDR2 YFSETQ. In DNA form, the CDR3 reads TGCGCCAGCAGCTTGGAGGCAGACATGAACACTGAAGCTTTCTTT. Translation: CASSLEADMNTEAFF. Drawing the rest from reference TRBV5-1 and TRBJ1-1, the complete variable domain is KAGVTQTPRYLIKTRGQQVTLSCSPISGHRSVSWYQQTPGQGLQFLFEYFSETQRNKGNFPGRFSGRQFSNSRSEMNVSTLELGDSALYLCASSLEADMNTEAFFGQGTRLTVV.

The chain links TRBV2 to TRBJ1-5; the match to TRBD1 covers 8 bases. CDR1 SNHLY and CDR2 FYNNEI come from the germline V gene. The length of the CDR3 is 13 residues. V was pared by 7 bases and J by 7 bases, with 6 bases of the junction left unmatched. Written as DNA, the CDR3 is TGTGCCAGCAATACAGGGGGAGTCCAGCCCCAGCATTTT. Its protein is CASNTGGVQPQHF. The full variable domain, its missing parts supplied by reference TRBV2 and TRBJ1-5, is EPEVTQTPSHQVTQMGQEVILRCVPISNHLYFYWYRQILGQKVEFLVSFYNNEISEKSEIFDDQFSVERPDGSNFTLKIRSTKLEDSAMYFCASNTGGVQPQHFGDGTRLSIL.

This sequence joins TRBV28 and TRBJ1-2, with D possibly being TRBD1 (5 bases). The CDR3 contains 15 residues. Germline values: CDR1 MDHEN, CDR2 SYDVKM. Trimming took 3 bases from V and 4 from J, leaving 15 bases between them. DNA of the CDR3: TGTGCCAGCAGTTTGCAGGGTAGAGATCTCTATGGCTACACCTTC. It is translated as CASSLQGRDLYGYTF.

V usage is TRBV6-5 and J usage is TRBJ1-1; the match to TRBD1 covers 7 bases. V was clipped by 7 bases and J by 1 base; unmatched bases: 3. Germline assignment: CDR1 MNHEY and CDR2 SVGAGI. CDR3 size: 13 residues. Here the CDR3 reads CASIPGGNTEAFF. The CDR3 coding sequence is TGTGCCAGCATCCCAGGGGGGAACACTGAAGCTTTCTTT.

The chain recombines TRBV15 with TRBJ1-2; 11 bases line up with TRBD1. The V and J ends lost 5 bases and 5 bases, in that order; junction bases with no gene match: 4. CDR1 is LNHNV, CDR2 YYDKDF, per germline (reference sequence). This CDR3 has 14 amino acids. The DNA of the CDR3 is TGTGCCACCAGCGGGGACAGGGGGAGGTATGGCTACACCTTC. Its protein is CATSGDRGRYGYTF.